The 19 T cell receptor beta chains below all came from one sample that was sequenced in a study of regulatory dendritic cells for organ transplantation. Data came from immunoSEQ multiplex PCR; TCRdb stores just in-frame clones and leaves some out. The table includes almost 35,000 clones, approximately 91% detected once. The sequencing sample was made of naive CD4+ T cells from blood. Subset indicated: CD45RA+ naive T cells. The receptor source for this set is a human donor in good health.

The chain joins TRBV30 to TRBJ2-7, with a tentative D call TRBD1 (7 bases). The germline V gene encodes CDR1 GTSNPN and CDR2 SVGIG (reference sequence). V lost 3 bases and J lost 4, with 16 bases in between. This CDR3 is built from 14 residues. The DNA of the CDR3 is TGTGCCTGGAGCGCGGGACAGAATTTTTACGAGCAGTACTTC. Amino acid sequence: CAWSAGQNFYEQYF.

This rearrangement joins TRBV18 to TRBJ2-7, with TRBD1 matching over 7 bases. The CDR3 totals 14 residues. Germline V gene data show CDR1 as KGHSH and CDR2 as LQKENI. The V and J ends lost 5 bases and 2 bases, in that order; junction bases with no gene match: 6. CDR3 loop: CASSIRDRPYEQYF. DNA of the CDR3: TGTGCCAGCTCAATCCGGGACAGACCCTACGAGCAGTACTTC.

The chain links TRBV5-1 to TRBJ2-7; 9 nucleotides align to TRBD1. The CDR3 sequence is 15 residues long. Germline values: CDR1 SGHRS, CDR2 YFSETQ. V shed 3 bases and J 2 bases; nucleotides not matched to a gene: 6. The CDR3 is CASSWTGTGPYEQYF. The CDR3 nucleotides are TGCGCCAGCAGCTGGACCGGGACAGGGCCCTACGAGCAGTACTTC. Using reference TRBV5-1 and TRBJ2-7 for the parts outside the CDR3, the full variable domain is KAGVTQTPRYLIKTRGQQVTLSCSPISGHRSVSWYQQTPGQGLQFLFEYFSETQRNKGNFPGRFSGRQFSNSRSEMNVSTLELGDSALYLCASSWTGTGPYEQYFGPGTRLTVT.

This clone is a singleton in its sample. The V and J genes are TRBV6-5 and TRBJ1-6, with no clear D. This CDR3 comprises 13 residues. The germline V and J ends were trimmed by 3 bases and 14 bases, with 14 bases remaining between them. CDR1 MNHEY and CDR2 SVGAGI come from the germline V gene. The CDR3 loop reads CASSYGGPSTLHF. In DNA form, the CDR3 reads TGTGCCAGCAGTTATGGCGGACCTTCGACCCTCCACTTT.

Points on this clone: Other DNA sequences in the same sample also yield this CDR3. This chain uses TRBV13 with TRBJ2-7; D unclear. V gave up 0 bases and J gave up 3 bases, with 6 bases separating them. This CDR3 has 13 amino acids. Germline lookup yields CDR1 PRHDT and CDR2 FYEKMQ (reference sequence). CDR3 region: CASSLGRLYEQYF. As DNA, the CDR3 is TGTGCCAGCAGCTTAGGCCGGCTCTACGAGCAGTACTTC.

This clone was picked up one time. CDR3 protein: CASTNADRLLTYEQYF. The CDR3 DNA reads TGTGCCAGCACTAACGCCGATCGACTTCTTACCTACGAGCAGTACTTC. This chain links TRBV2 with TRBJ2-7; unclear D gene. Trimming took 7 bases from V and 2 from J, leaving 21 bases between them. This CDR3 spans 16 amino acids. The germline V gene has CDR1 SNHLY and CDR2 FYNNEI.

This rearrangement joins TRBV9 to TRBJ2-5, with D possibly matching TRBD2 (6 bases). V lost 6 bases and J 2 bases, leaving 17 bases between the germline ends. The CDR3 runs to 15 residues. Germline loops: CDR1 SGDLS, CDR2 YYNGEE. For the CDR3, the DNA is TGTGCCAGCACCGCCATGGGACTTCGACAAGAGACCCAGTACTTC. The encoded protein is CASTAMGLRQETQYF.

This chain links TRBV30 with TRBJ2-7, with D perhaps matching TRBD1 (7 bases). The CDR3 sequence is 13 residues long. The germline V gene has CDR1 GTSNPN and CDR2 SVGIG (reference sequence). The V end was cut by 3 bases, the J end by 4 bases, with 13 bases between. The CDR3 here is CAWRVPGGYEQYF. CDR3 DNA sequence: TGTGCCTGGAGGGTTCCAGGGGGGTACGAGCAGTACTTC.

This clone was seen only once. One junction end does not reproduce the germline sequence, and a read error may be involved. The CDR3 loop is CASSREGLDTGELFF. The CDR3 bases are TGTGCTAGCAGCCGGGAGGGCCTGGACACCGGGGAGCTGTTTTTT. The chain employs TRBV7-7 and TRBJ2-2; 8 bases align to TRBD2. The germline gives CDR1 SSHAT, CDR2 FNYEAQ (reference sequence). The CDR3 loop spans 15 amino acids.

The genes are TRBV7-9 and TRBJ2-1, with a tentative D call TRBD2 (7 bases). The CDR3 sequence is 14 residues long. Germline-derived CDR1 and CDR2 are SEHNR and FQNEAQ (reference sequence). The V end lost 5 bases, the J end lost 8 bases, and 16 bases lay between the germline ends. The CDR3 region has the DNA TGTGCCAGCAGCCGCGCCGGGGGGCCAGATGAGCAGTTCTTC. It is translated as CASSRAGGPDEQFF.

The gene calls are TRBV6-5 and TRBJ1-6; perhaps TRBD1 as D (6 bases). This CDR3 has 13 residues. In germline, CDR1 is MNHEY, CDR2 SVGAGI. Trimming shortened V by 6 bases and J by 15 bases, and 18 bases separated the two germline ends. The CDR3 nucleotides read TGTGCCAGCAGACTGGACAGTTCTAGTCTCCTCCACTTT. This translates into CASRLDSSSLLHF.

A single count supports this clone. CDR3 DNA: TGTGCCAGCAGTGATTCTATAGCGGGACCCTACAATGAGCAGTTCTTC. This gives the protein CASSDSIAGPYNEQFF. The gene calls are TRBV6-4 and TRBJ2-1; 8 bases are shared with TRBD2. J lost 2 bases, V lost 3 bases, and 6 bases had no gene match. CDR1 is MRHNA, CDR2 SNTAGT, per germline. The CDR3 covers 16 residues.

The CDR3 nucleotides read TGTGCCAGCAGATTATCTCCCGGGACAGGAGGTTCACCCCTCCACTTT. This codes for CASRLSPGTGGSPLHF. This chain links TRBV2 with TRBJ1-6; 8 nucleotides align to TRBD1. The V gene's germline CDR1 is SNHLY and CDR2 FYNNEI. The CDR3 has 16 amino acids. V was clipped by 6 bases and J by 9 bases; unmatched bases: 13.

The genes are TRBV18 and TRBJ1-1; the D gene is possibly TRBD1 (6 bases). The V and J ends lost 5 bases and 1 base respectively, with 23 bases between them. CDR1 is KGHSH, CDR2 LQKENI, per germline. The CDR3 is 18 amino acids. CDR3 in amino acids: CASSDSAGAVVGNTEAFF. The CDR3 DNA is TGTGCCAGCTCAGATTCCGCAGGGGCCGTGGTAGGGAACACTGAAGCTTTCTTT. The full variable domain, with the rest looked up from reference TRBV18 and TRBJ1-1, is NAGVMQNPRHLVRRRGQEARLRCSPMKGHSHVYWYRQLPEEGLKFMVYLQKENIIDESGMPKERFSAEFPKEGPSILRIQQVVRGDSAAYFCASSDSAGAVVGNTEAFFGQGTRLTVV.

This chain connects TRBV7-9 to TRBJ2-7, with no clear D. This CDR3 has 15 residues. Per the germline V gene, CDR1 is SEHNR and CDR2 is FQNEAQ (reference sequence). The germline V and J ends were trimmed by 1 base and 3 bases, with 13 bases remaining between them. The CDR3: CASSLVGTRHYEQYF. CDR3 coding DNA: TGTGCCAGCAGCTTAGTAGGAACCCGGCACTACGAGCAGTACTTC.

This clone came up a few times. The rearrangement uses TRBV7-6 and TRBJ1-5; D ambiguous. CDR3 size: 14 residues. Germline lookup yields CDR1 SGHVS and CDR2 FNYEAQ. Trimming shortened V by 5 bases and J by 0 bases, and 8 bases separated the two germline ends. The CDR3 protein is CASSTQYSNQPQHF. For the CDR3, the DNA is TGTGCCAGCAGCACTCAGTATAGCAATCAGCCCCAGCATTTT.

This clone was found a few times. V usage is TRBV4-2 and J usage is TRBJ1-6, with a possible D match to TRBD1 (6 bases). Trimming cost V 0 bases and J 9 bases, with 12 bases left between them. The CDR3 loop spans 15 amino acids. Germline V gene lookup returns CDR1 LGHNA and CDR2 YNFKEQ. Here the CDR3 reads CASSQDGRGGSPLHF. The CDR3 nucleotides are TGTGCCAGCAGCCAAGATGGCAGGGGTGGTTCACCCCTCCACTTT.

The rearrangement links TRBV13 to TRBJ2-1; 7 bases align to TRBD2. Losses at the gene ends were 3 bases for V and 6 bases for J; bases not matched to a gene: 11. This CDR3 region has 16 residues. Germline V gene lookup returns CDR1 PRHDT and CDR2 FYEKMQ (reference sequence). CDR3 nucleotides: TGTGCCAGCAGCTTGAGTCTTCACGGGACTACCAATGAGCAGTTCTTC. Residues: CASSLSLHGTTNEQFF.

The chain recombines TRBV10-3 with TRBJ1-4; D might be TRBD1 (5 bases). The CDR3 contains 15 residues. Germline values: CDR1 ENHRY, CDR2 SYGVKD. The V end was cut by 0 bases, the J end by 6 bases, with 11 bases between. CDR3 sequence: CAISESTALDEKLFF. The CDR3 region has the DNA TGTGCCATCAGTGAGTCGACAGCCTTGGATGAAAAACTGTTTTTT.